Following are 7 T cell receptor beta chains from one sample sequenced in a study of blood T cells in healthy people across ages. The second PCR ran roughly 6 to 11 cycles with a sample-barcoded 5' primer and J-beta primers. One entry per CDR3 protein, called by TCRdb with MiXCR from the 5' RACE reads. Found here are 750,000 to 850,000 distinct CDR3 sequences, 25% of them singletons; the top ten hold under 4.5%. These records were also assigned to another study, of T cells of mothers and their children.

Source material: blood. The receptor source for this set is a boy between 10 and 17 years old in good health.

The V call is TRBV7-2, the J call TRBJ2-7, with 11 nucleotides matching TRBD1. There are 16 residues in the CDR3. The germline V gene encodes CDR1 SGHTA and CDR2 FQGNSA. V lost 1 base and J lost 3; bases outside the gene matches: 5. CDR3 sequence: CASSLEVGQGDYEQYF. Written as DNA, the CDR3 is TGTGCCAGCAGCTTAGAGGTGGGACAGGGGGACTACGAGCAGTACTTC.

This chain connects TRBV21-1 to TRBJ2-4. TRBV21-1 has pseudogene status. This CDR3 has 14 residues. The CDR3 sequence is CASSKAGKLNIQYF. The CDR3, as DNA: TGTGCCAGCAGCAAAGCGGGCAAATTAAACATTCAGTACTTC.

This clonotype has only a few counts. The CDR3 DNA reads TGTGCCAGCAGTGTCTATGGTGAAAAACTGTTTTTT. Translation gives CASSVYGEKLFF. The chain combines TRBV25-1 with TRBJ1-4; no reliable D call. Per germline, CDR1 MGHDK and CDR2 SYGVNS. There are 12 residues in the CDR3. The germline V and J ends were trimmed by 4 bases and 7 bases, with 7 bases remaining between them.

This clonotype appeared many times. This sequence joins TRBV29-1 and TRBJ2-3; 7 nucleotides align to TRBD2. The CDR3 is 15 residues long. V trimming: 1 base; J trimming: 0 bases; junction bases outside the gene matches: 4. CDR1 and CDR2 from the germline V gene are SQVTM and ANQGSEA. CDR3 coding DNA: TGCAGCGTTGAAGTTGGGAGGGCGAGCACAGATACGCAGTATTTT. Translated: CSVEVGRASTDTQYF.

This clonotype was found a few times. The chain uses TRBV28 and TRBJ2-5; possibly TRBD1 for D (6 bases). TRBJ2-7 explains the end of the DNA better; the J call may be wrong. The CDR3 length is 17 residues. Germline V CDR1 and CDR2: MDHEN, SYDVKM. Here the CDR3 DNA reads TGTGCCAGCACCCAGGGGCCCACAGGGCCCCCCTCCTACGAGCAGTACTTC. It yields the protein CASTQGPTGPPSYEQYF.

This clonotype has just a few counts. The DNA of the CDR3 is TGTGCCTCGGGGGGCCGGGACGGATACACAGATACGCAGTATTTT. The encoded protein is CASGGRDGYTDTQYF. The V call is TRBV10-3, the J call TRBJ2-3; D is perhaps TRBD2 (7 bases). The CDR3 contains 15 residues. V gave up 11 bases and J gave up 2 bases, with 20 bases separating them. Looked up from germline, CDR1 is ENHRY and CDR2 is SYGVKD.

This clonotype turned up a few times. V and J are TRBV9 and TRBJ2-7; D is perhaps TRBD2 (6 bases). Germline V lookup: CDR1 SGDLS, CDR2 YYNGEE. The length of the CDR3 is 16 residues. V was pared by 4 bases and J by 7 bases, with 24 bases between. The chain's CDR3 is CASSPGPGVLPREQYF. Written as DNA, the CDR3 is TGTGCCAGCAGCCCCGGCCCGGGGGTCCTTCCCCGGGAGCAGTACTTC.